A single sample gave rise to the 3 T cell receptor beta chains below, sequenced in a study of regulatory T cells in long-lasting Graves disease. Investigators prepared the TCR beta libraries by applying iRepertoire HTBI primers and Arm-PCR of CDR3 regions. Each CDR3 protein is one row after TCRdb ran MiXCR on the multiplex PCR reads. The sample holds a few hundred thousand distinct CDR3 sequences, about 11% seen once. Time point defined: newly diagnosed GD, antithyroid drugs for less than 3 months. RNA isolated from PBMCs was used to make the TCR library. This sample was also put to use in a study of T cells in Graves' hyperthyroidism and ophthalmopathy.

The sequencing used peripheral blood mononuclear cells (PBMCs), collected at new diagnosis, from a patient treated with antithyroid drugs. All receptors derive from a woman aged 18-30 years with Graves disease.

In its sample, this clonotype was seen many times. Here the CDR3 reads CASSSISGAYEQYF. The CDR3 nucleotides read TGTGCCAGCAGCTCTATTAGCGGGGCCTACGAGCAGTACTTC. The rearrangement links TRBV7-9 to TRBJ2-7, with TRBD2 identical over 8 bases. The CDR3 covers 14 residues. From germline, CDR1 is SEHNR and CDR2 FQNEAQ (reference sequence). Losses at the gene ends were 4 bases for V and 2 bases for J; bases not matched to a gene: 4. Combining the CDR3 with reference TRBV7-9 and TRBJ2-7 gives the whole variable domain DTGVSQNPRHKITKRGQNVTFRCDPISEHNRLYWYRQTLGQGPEFLTYFQNEAQLEKSRLLSDRFSAERPKGSFSTLEIQRTEQGDSAMYLCASSSISGAYEQYFGPGTRLTVT.

Ten or more counts support this clonotype. The rearrangement links TRBV30 to TRBJ2-7; possibly TRBD1 or TRBD2 for D (5 bases each). The CDR3 sequence is 13 residues long. CDR1 GTSNPN and CDR2 SVGIG come from the germline V gene (reference sequence). Trimming removed 2 bases at V and 5 bases at J, with 13 bases between. DNA of the CDR3: TGTGCCTGGAGTCTCGCGCCGGGGCACGAGCAGTACTTC. Amino acid sequence: CAWSLAPGHEQYF. The variable domain in full, completed from reference TRBV30 and TRBJ2-7, reads SQTIHQWPATLVQPVGSPLSLECTVEGTSNPNLYWYRQAAGRGLQLLFYSVGIGQISSEVPQNLSASRPQDRQFILSSKKLLLSDSGFYLCAWSLAPGHEQYFGPGTRLTVT.

This clonotype came up many times. The chain couples TRBV12-3 or TRBV12-4 to TRBJ1-1; D is unresolved. Trimming removed 1 base at V and 8 bases at J, with 5 bases between. The CDR3 consists of 11 residues. In DNA form, the CDR3 reads TGTGCCAGCAGTTTAGGGGAAGAAGCTTTCTTT. The encoded protein is CASSLGEEAFF.